The following is a T cell receptor (beta chain) sequence with its context. Its antigen is not known. This sample is part of a study of cytomegalovirus exposure and HLA in healthy donors. For the study at large: About 85 million unique TCRs from HLA-typed donors were held in an early release of data.

In the PCR, 60 Vbeta and 13 Jbeta primers were used. TCRdb's table, derived via immunoSEQ multiplex PCR, lists solely in-frame clones and lacks some. The sample yields 120,000 or so clones, about 76% seen once. Findings and limits, study-wide: On later analysis, the bulk of CMV-associated TCR beta chains appeared to be HLA-restricted. An analysis was carried out at a later point. It showed that HLA-associated TCR beta chains were more clonally expanded than equally common non-associated chains.

This TCR was sampled from a man aged 60 to 69 in good health and CMV-seropositive. The sample comprised PBMCs.

For the CDR3, the DNA is TGTGCCAGCAGTTTAGGGACAAAAGATGGCTACACCTTC. Its translation is CASSLGTKDGYTF. This rearrangement joins TRBV6-5 to TRBJ1-2; D is perhaps TRBD1 (6 bases). The CDR3 runs 13 residues. Trimming removed 4 bases at V and 6 bases at J, with 12 bases between. The germline CDR1 and CDR2 sequences are MNHEY and SVGAGI.